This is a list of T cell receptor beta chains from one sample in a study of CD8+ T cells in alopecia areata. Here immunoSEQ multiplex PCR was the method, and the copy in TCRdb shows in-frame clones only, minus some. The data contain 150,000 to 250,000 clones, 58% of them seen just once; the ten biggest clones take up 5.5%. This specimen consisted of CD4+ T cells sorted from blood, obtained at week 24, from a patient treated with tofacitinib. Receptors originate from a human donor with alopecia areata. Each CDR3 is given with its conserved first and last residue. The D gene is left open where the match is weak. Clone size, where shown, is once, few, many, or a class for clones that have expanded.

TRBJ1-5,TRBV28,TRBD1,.,TGTGCCAGCAGTGAGACAGGGCTCGGGCAGCCCCAGCATTTT,CASSETGLGQPQHF
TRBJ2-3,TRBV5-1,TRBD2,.,TGCGCCAGTCAGGGACTAGCGGGACTCACAGATACGCAGTATTTT,CASQGLAGLTDTQYF
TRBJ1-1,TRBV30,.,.,TGTGCCTGGAGTCGCCGGAGGGGGAACACTGAAGCTTTCTTT,CAWSRRRGNTEAFF
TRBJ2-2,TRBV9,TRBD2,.,TGTGCCAGCAGCGTAGCTCGGGGGGGCTCAACCGGGGAGCTGTTTTTT,CASSVARGGSTGELFF
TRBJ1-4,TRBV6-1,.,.,TGTGCCAGCACCCCAGTACCCTTT,CASTPVPF
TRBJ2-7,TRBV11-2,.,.,TGTGCCAGCAGCAAGAGGGAGACGCACGAGCAGTACTTC,CASSKRETHEQYF
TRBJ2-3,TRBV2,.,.,TGTGCCTGCCTGAACAGGGTATCGACAGATACGCAGTATTTT,CACLNRVSTDTQYF
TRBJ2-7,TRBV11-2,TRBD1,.,TGTGCCAGCAGCGCGGACAGGGTAAAGGACGAGCAGTACTTC,CASSADRVKDEQYF
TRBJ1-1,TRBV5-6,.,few,TGTGCCAGCAGCATAGACAGGACCACTGAAGCTTTCTTT,CASSIDRTTEAFF
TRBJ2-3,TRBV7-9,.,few,TGTGCCAGCACCTTTAGAGATACGCAGTATTTT,CASTFRDTQYF
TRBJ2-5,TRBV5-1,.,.,TGCGCCAGCAGCTTGGCCAGGGGGCGGGAGCTTCGCCAAGAGACCCAGTACTTC,CASSLARGRELRQETQYF
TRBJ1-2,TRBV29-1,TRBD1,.,TGCAGCGTCACAGGGGTACGTGGCTACACCTTC,CSVTGVRGYTF
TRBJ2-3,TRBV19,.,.,TGTGCCAGTAGTATCCTAATCACAGATACGCAGTATTTT,CASSILITDTQYF
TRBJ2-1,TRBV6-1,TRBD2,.,TGTGCCAGCAGTGAAGGGACTAGCGGGAGTAATGAGCAGTTCTTC,CASSEGTSGSNEQFF
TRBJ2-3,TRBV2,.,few,TGTGCCAGCAGTGAAGCGTCCGGGACAAACACAGATACGCAGTATTTT,CASSEASGTNTDTQYF
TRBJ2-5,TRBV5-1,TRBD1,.,TGCGCCAGCAGCCTGTGGACAGGGAGGGAGACCCAGTACTTC,CASSLWTGRETQYF
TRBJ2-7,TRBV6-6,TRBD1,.,TGTGCCACCCTGGGACAGCAATCCTACGAGCAGTACTTC,CATLGQQSYEQYF
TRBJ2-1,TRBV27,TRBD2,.,TGTGCCAGCAGTATTAGGACTAGCGGGAGGGAGTTCTTC,CASSIRTSGREFF
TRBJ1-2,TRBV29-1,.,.,TGCAGCGTTGTCAGCGACTTAGGCTATGGCTACACCTTC,CSVVSDLGYGYTF
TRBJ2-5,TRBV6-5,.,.,TGTGCCAGCAGCCCAAACCGCCAAGAGACCCAGTACTTC,CASSPNRQETQYF
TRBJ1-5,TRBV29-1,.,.,TGCAGCGTTGGATCGGGGAGTAATCAGCCCCAGCATTTT,CSVGSGSNQPQHF
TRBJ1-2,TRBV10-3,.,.,TGTGCCACCCTGGCCGATGCGGAGGAGACCTATGGCTACACCTTC,CATLADAEETYGYTF
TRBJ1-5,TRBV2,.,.,TGTGCCAGCAGTGGGGCAGATGGGGGGTACAATCAGCCCCAGCATTTT,CASSGADGGYNQPQHF
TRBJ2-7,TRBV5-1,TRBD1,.,TGCGCCAGCAGCTTGGGGACAGGGGAGGACGAGCAGTACTTC,CASSLGTGEDEQYF
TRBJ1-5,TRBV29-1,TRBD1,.,TGCAGCGTAGCTACAGGGGGCAATCAGCCCCAGCATTTT,CSVATGGNQPQHF
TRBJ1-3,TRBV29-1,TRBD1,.,TGCAGCGTGGGGACAGGGCACTCTGGAAACACCATATATTTT,CSVGTGHSGNTIYF
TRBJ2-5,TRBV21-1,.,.,TGTGCCAGCAGCAAAGTCCCCGAGACCCAGTACTTC,CASSKVPETQYF
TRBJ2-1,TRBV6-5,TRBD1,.,TGTGCCAGCAGGGCCGGGACAGGGCTATACAATGAGCAGTTCTTC,CASRAGTGLYNEQFF
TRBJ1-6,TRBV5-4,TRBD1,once,TGTGCCAGCAGCCCGGGACAGGATTCACCCCTCCACTTT,CASSPGQDSPLHF
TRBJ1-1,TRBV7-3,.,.,TGTGCCAGCAGCGAGTCTCAGGACACTGAAGCTTTCTTT,CASSESQDTEAFF
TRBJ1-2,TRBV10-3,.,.,TGTGCCATCAGTGGATCGGGGGACCATGGCTACACCTTC,CAISGSGDHGYTF
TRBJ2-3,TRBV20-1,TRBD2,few,TGCAGTGCTGGGGAGGGTACGCAGTATTTT,CSAGEGTQYF
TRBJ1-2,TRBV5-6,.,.,TGTGCCAGCAGCTTGGGGGGCGCCGCGTATGGCTACACCTTC,CASSLGGAAYGYTF
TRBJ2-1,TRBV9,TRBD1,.,TGTGCCAGCAGTGACCGCCGGGACAGGGTGGGCAATGAGCAGTTCTTC,CASSDRRDRVGNEQFF
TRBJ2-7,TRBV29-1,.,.,TGCAGCGTTGCCAGGGGAGGAACTTGGGAGCAGTACTTC,CSVARGGTWEQYF
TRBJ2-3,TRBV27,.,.,TGTGCCAGCAGCTCTAGCGTTCCTAGCACAGATACGCAGTATTTT,CASSSSVPSTDTQYF
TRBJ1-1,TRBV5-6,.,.,TGTGCCAGCAGCTTGTGGCCCCAGACTGAAGCTTTCTTT,CASSLWPQTEAFF